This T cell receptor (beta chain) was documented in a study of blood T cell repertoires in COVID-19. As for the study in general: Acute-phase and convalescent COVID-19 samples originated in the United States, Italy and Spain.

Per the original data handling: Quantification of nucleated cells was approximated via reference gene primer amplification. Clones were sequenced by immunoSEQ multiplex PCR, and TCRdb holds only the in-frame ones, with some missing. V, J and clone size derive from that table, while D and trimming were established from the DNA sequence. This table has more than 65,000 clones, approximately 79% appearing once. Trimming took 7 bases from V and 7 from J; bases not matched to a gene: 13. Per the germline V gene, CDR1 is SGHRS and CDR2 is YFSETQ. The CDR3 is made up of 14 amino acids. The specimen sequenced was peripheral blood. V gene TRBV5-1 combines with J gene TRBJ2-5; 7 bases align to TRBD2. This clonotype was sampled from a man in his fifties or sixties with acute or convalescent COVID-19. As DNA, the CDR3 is TGCGCCAGCCGAACTAGCGAATCCTTGGGGACCCAGTACTTC. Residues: CASRTSESLGTQYF. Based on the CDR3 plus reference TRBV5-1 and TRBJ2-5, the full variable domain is KAGVTQTPRYLIKTRGQQVTLSCSPISGHRSVSWYQQTPGQGLQFLFEYFSETQRNKGNFPGRFSGRQFSNSRSEMNVSTLELGDSALYLCASRTSESLGTQYFGPGTRLLVL.